Sequencing of this T cell receptor (beta chain) was carried out in a study of cytomegalovirus exposure and HLA in healthy donors. Study observations and caveats: An analysis was carried out later, and it reportedly showed fewer N-insertions in an Asian-associated ancestry cluster than the approximately 610-donor mean. Being productive about 87% or about 30% of the time was typical of most TCR beta V segments in an earlier analysis.

The PCR had 60 Vbeta and 13 Jbeta primers. Authors' processing steps: An analysis that came later counted roughly 87 million unique TCR beta chains, roughly 11 million shared. Only in-frame clones appear in the TCRdb table, and some are missing; sequencing was by immunoSEQ multiplex PCR. The DNA gave D and trimming, while V, J and clone size come from that table. The sample includes 130,000 to 150,000 clones, roughly 79% of them seen just once. Comments on this clone: Its target is unknown. The same CDR3 arises from other DNA sequences in this sample as well.

The sequenced sample was PBMCs. This clonotype was sampled from a woman aged 35 to 49 in good health and CMV-seropositive.

The CDR3 spells CASSQTGNTEAFF. The CDR3 DNA reads as TGTGCCAGCTCGCAAACAGGGAACACTGAAGCTTTCTTT. The genes are TRBV18 and TRBJ1-1; D is perhaps TRBD1 (5 bases). Germline loops: CDR1 KGHSH, CDR2 LQKENI. Trimming shortened V by 6 bases and J by 1 base, and 9 bases separated the two germline ends. CDR3 length equals 13 residues.